This T cell receptor beta chain derives from a study of blood T cell repertoires in COVID-19 (dated by TCRdb to the early 2020s). For context, the study as a whole: Collaborator samples came from the United States, Italy and Spain and covered acute and convalescent phases of COVID-19. The samples were drawn from two sources: the first 160 participants of the ongoing ImmuneRACE study, and over 950 subjects contributed by 6 global collaborators. Subjects who had been exposed to COVID-19, were actively infected with it, or had recovered from it provided the deeply sampled blood TCRbeta repertoires that made up the dataset. HLA class I and class II types, where available, came from metadata supplied by the sample provider rather than from assay-based typing. The material from the prospective study consisted of cDNA or gDNA derived from T cells, B-cell-depleted T cells, or PBMCs. The repertoires were made available in a free public database intended to serve as a resource for research on the immune response to SARS-CoV-2. A de-identified subject ID, COVID-19 status, age in years and sex were almost always included in the sample metadata.

As regards this clone: The antigen this receptor binds is unknown. Base-call qualities are not available, and no considerably larger clone is one nucleotide away.

Beyond this particular receptor, the publication reports: The amount of clinical and demographic metadata varied by source and participant and was provided uncurated.

TCRbeta CDR3 regions were amplified from genomic DNA using the immunoSEQ Assay, a bias-controlled multiplex PCR. The original methods were these. The number of nucleated cells in each sample was estimated by amplification of reference gene primers within the assay. To quantify the absolute abundance of each unique TCRbeta CDR3 rearrangement, sequence reads were collapsed and filtered. Productive Simpson clonality was computed per sample as the square root of Simpson's diversity index over productive rearrangements. TCRdb retrieved this table from immuneACCESS and kept in-frame rearrangements only. Not all clones are present; in checked studies, unresolved V genes account for under half, and no reason is known for the remainder. For V, J and clone size, that table is used; D and trimming come from the DNA. The sample contains around 70,000 clones, about 91% of them found a single time. Approximately 2% of the sample lies in the top ten.

Each collaborating institution followed its own protocols to collect whole blood in K2EDTA tubes. For TCRbeta analysis, collaborators shipped samples as frozen whole blood, isolated PBMCs, or DNA extracted from either of those sample types. Via the germline V gene, CDR1 is MGHDK and CDR2 SYGVNS. The CDR3 goes from the cysteine to the phenylalanine over 17 residues. Only the CDR3 DNA is retained, 51 bases long and in frame from the first base. Clipping removes 5 bases from V and 0 bases from J, with 10 as the unmatched junction base count. Here the chain combines TRBV25-1 and TRBJ2-1, and 7 bases in between align with TRBD1. Source material: peripheral blood. The TCR originated in an elderly woman with active or convalescent COVID-19. The CDR3 region reads CASSSPPTGVSYNEQFF. The DNA reads as follows: TGTGCCAGCAGTAGCCCCCCCACAGGGGTCTCCTACAATGAGCAGTTCTTC.